The 21 T cell receptor beta chains presented below share a single source sample, sequenced in a study of identical twins. TCRdb processed the 5' RACE reads anew with MiXCR; each CDR3 protein has one entry. The data show around 1.7 million distinct CDR3 sequences, about 30% seen once. The material sequenced was cord blood. These receptors came from a newborn girl in good health.

This clonotype was detected a few times. The rearrangement joins TRBV5-6 to TRBJ1-5; D not certain. The CDR3 has 12 residues. Trimming cost V 3 bases and J 3 bases, with 4 bases left between them. The V gene's germline CDR1 is SGHDT and CDR2 YYEEEE. The CDR3 sequence: CASSWLNQPQHF. Written as DNA, the CDR3 is TGTGCCAGCAGCTGGCTCAATCAGCCCCAGCATTTT.

This chain links TRBV19 with TRBJ2-6; possible D gene TRBD1, 5 bases. V lost 8 bases to trimming and J lost 2 bases, with 16 bases between them. The V gene's germline CDR1 is LNHDA and CDR2 SQIVND (reference sequence). This CDR3 spans 16 amino acids. The CDR3 is CASGQGRETGANVLTF. CDR3 coding DNA: TGTGCCAGTGGCCAGGGAAGAGAAACTGGGGCCAACGTCCTGACTTTC.

This clonotype was seen more than once but under ten times. This chain joins TRBV5-1 and TRBJ2-1, with 7 bases fitting TRBD2. Per germline, CDR1 SGHRS and CDR2 YFSETQ. Trimming took 2 bases from V and 4 from J; bases not matched to a gene: 6. The CDR3 extends over 15 amino acids. The CDR3 region is CASSFPSGKYNEQFF. DNA of the CDR3: TGCGCCAGCAGCTTCCCGAGCGGGAAGTACAATGAGCAGTTCTTC.

This clonotype appeared a single time. V usage is TRBV5-6 and J usage is TRBJ2-1; 8 nucleotides line up with TRBD1. The end of the DNA fits TRBJ2-7 better, so the J call may be wrong. CDR3 length: 15 residues. Germline V gene sequence: CDR1 SGHDT, CDR2 YYEEEE. The CDR3 loop is CASSPDPTGANEQYF. The DNA for the CDR3 is TGTGCCAGCAGCCCCGACCCGACAGGGGCGAATGAGCAGTACTTC.

V gene TRBV20-1 combines with J gene TRBJ2-5; weak D call: TRBD2 (6 bases). The length of the CDR3 is 13 residues. Trimming pared 6 bases from V and 8 bases from J, leaving 19 bases between. The germline V gene has CDR1 DFQATT and CDR2 SNEGSKA (reference sequence). Written as DNA, the CDR3 is TGCAGTGCCAGGAGGGGCCCGTTTGATACCCAGTACTTC. It yields the protein CSARRGPFDTQYF.

V is TRBV30 and J is TRBJ2-6; D is ambiguous. The germline V gene encodes CDR1 GTSNPN and CDR2 SVGIG (reference sequence). The CDR3 is 12 amino acids. V was trimmed by 4 bases and J by 0 bases, leaving 1 base between them. The chain's CDR3 is CAWTSGANVLTF. The CDR3 nucleotides read TGTGCCTGGACCTCTGGGGCCAACGTCCTGACTTTC. The variable domain in full, with the rest retrieved from reference TRBV30 and TRBJ2-6, is SQTIHQWPATLVQPVGSPLSLECTVEGTSNPNLYWYRQAAGRGLQLLFYSVGIGQISSEVPQNLSASRPQDRQFILSSKKLLLSDSGFYLCAWTSGANVLTFGAGSRLTVL.

This clonotype appeared a few times. J is TRBJ2-7 and V is TRBV28, with TRBD2 identical over 9 bases. CDR3 length: 14 amino acids. Unmatched junction bases numbered 3, after V lost 4 bases and J lost 2 bases. The germline gives CDR1 MDHEN, CDR2 SYDVKM. The CDR3 coding sequence is TGTGCCAGCAGTTCTAGCGGGGAGACCTACGAGCAGTACTTC. It translates to CASSSSGETYEQYF.

V gene TRBV20-1 combines with J gene TRBJ2-1, with TRBD2 identical over 7 bases. V was pared by 4 bases and J by 5 bases, with 5 bases of the junction left unmatched. The CDR3 loop spans 13 amino acids. Germline CDR1 is DFQATT and CDR2 is SNEGSKA (reference sequence). The CDR3: CSATPTSHNEQFF. The CDR3 DNA reads as TGCAGTGCTACTCCGACTAGCCACAATGAGCAGTTCTTC.

This rearrangement joins TRBV10-3 to TRBJ2-6; D possibly corresponds to TRBD2 (5 bases). CDR3 size: 16 residues. Trimming shortened V by 10 bases and J by 0 bases, and 16 bases separated the two germline ends. Germline V gives CDR1 ENHRY, CDR2 SYGVKD. This CDR3 is CATGVAYSSGANVLTF. The CDR3 coding sequence is TGTGCCACCGGGGTGGCCTATTCCTCTGGGGCCAACGTCCTGACTTTC.

The rearrangement links TRBV15 to TRBJ1-2; 7 bases agree with TRBD1. V was pared by 0 bases and J by 2 bases, with 6 bases of the junction left unmatched. Germline CDR1 reads LNHNV; CDR2 reads YYDKDF (reference sequence). The CDR3 spans 16 residues. The CDR3 DNA follows: TGTGCCACCAGCAGAGAACAGGGGTGGGGGAACTATGGCTACACCTTC. Its translation: CATSREQGWGNYGYTF.

This chain connects TRBV12-3 or TRBV12-4 to TRBJ1-1; 9 bases map to TRBD1. Trimming took 10 bases from V and 2 from J; bases not matched to a gene: 11. This CDR3 region has 15 residues. CDR3 loop: CAIQDRGSVNTEAFF. Here the CDR3 DNA reads TGTGCCATCCAGGACAGGGGATCAGTAAACACTGAAGCTTTCTTT.

The chain is built from TRBV29-1 and TRBJ2-5; 11 positions match TRBD2. The germline V gene has CDR1 SQVTM and CDR2 ANQGSEA. Losses at the gene ends were 3 bases for V and 3 bases for J; bases not matched to a gene: 6. The CDR3 is 15 residues long. CDR3 nucleotide sequence: TGCAGCGTTGATGGCCTAGCGGGGGGAGAAGAGACCCAGTACTTC. This translates into CSVDGLAGGEETQYF. The variable domain in full, with the rest retrieved from reference TRBV29-1 and TRBJ2-5, is SAVISQKPSRDICQRGTSLTIQCQVDSQVTMMFWYRQQPGQSLTLIATANQGSEATYESGFVIDKFPISRPNLTFSTLTVSNMSPEDSSIYLCSVDGLAGGEETQYFGPGTRLLVL.

The sample holds a few counts of this clonotype. The chain links TRBV11-1 to TRBJ2-1; TRBD2 matches 11 bases. There are 16 residues in the CDR3. Germline values: CDR1 SGHAT, CDR2 FQDESV (reference sequence). V lost 3 bases, J lost 2 bases, and 3 bases stayed unmatched. The CDR3 DNA is TGTGCCAGCAGCTTTAGTAGCGGGGGGGCCTACAATGAGCAGTTCTTC. Its protein is CASSFSSGGAYNEQFF.

V usage is TRBV7-2 and J usage is TRBJ2-7; TRBD1 might be the D (6 bases). V was shortened by 3 bases and J by 2 bases, with 11 bases between the two germline ends. From germline, CDR1 is SGHTA and CDR2 FQGNSA. This CDR3 is 14 amino acids long. The chain's CDR3 is CASSFGQWTYEQYF. Written as DNA, the CDR3 is TGTGCCAGCAGCTTCGGACAGTGGACCTACGAGCAGTACTTC.

The table lists this clonotype with a few counts. V gene TRBV7-2 combines with J gene TRBJ2-7; D remains ambiguous. CDR3 length equals 13 residues. V was trimmed by 2 bases and J by 3 bases, leaving 8 bases between them. From germline, CDR1 is SGHTA and CDR2 FQGNSA. The CDR3 loop reads CASSLIEIYEQYF. CDR3 DNA sequence: TGTGCCAGCAGCTTAATCGAGATCTACGAGCAGTACTTC.

The V and J genes are TRBV7-9 and TRBJ2-3, with no clear D. The V end was cut by 5 bases, the J end by 1 base, with 10 bases between. The CDR3 has 14 amino acids. The germline V gene encodes CDR1 SEHNR and CDR2 FQNEAQ (reference sequence). The CDR3 nucleotides read TGTGCCAGCAGCGCCCCGGCCCGCACAGATACGCAGTATTTT. Protein sequence: CASSAPARTDTQYF.

The rearrangement links TRBV5-1 to TRBJ2-5; 12 bases map to TRBD2. Germline V gene lookup returns CDR1 SGHRS and CDR2 YFSETQ. V shed 1 base and J 11 bases; nucleotides not matched to a gene: 6. The CDR3 consists of 14 residues. CDR3 bases: TGCGCCAGCAGCTTGACTAGCGGGAGGAAGGAGCAGTACTTC. The encoded protein is CASSLTSGRKEQYF. The whole variable domain, filled in from reference TRBV5-1 and TRBJ2-5, reads KAGVTQTPRYLIKTRGQQVTLSCSPISGHRSVSWYQQTPGQGLQFLFEYFSETQRNKGNFPGRFSGRQFSNSRSEMNVSTLELGDSALYLCASSLTSGRKEQYFGPGTRLLVL.

The rearrangement joins TRBV20-1 to TRBJ2-4, with no clear D. Germline V lookup: CDR1 DFQATT, CDR2 SNEGSKA (reference sequence). The CDR3 runs to 13 residues. This CDR3 reads CSLTPDTKNIQYF. CDR3 nucleotide sequence: TGCAGCCTCACTCCTGACACCAAAAACATTCAGTACTTC.

J is TRBJ1-2 and V is TRBV4-2; TRBD1 aligns across 7 bases. The CDR3 consists of 15 residues. Trimming removed 3 bases from V and 1 base from J; junction bases left unmatched: 5. The germline gives CDR1 LGHNA, CDR2 YNFKEQ. CDR3 sequence: CASSQGWDSNYGYTF. CDR3 DNA sequence: TGTGCCAGCAGCCAGGGTTGGGACAGTAACTATGGCTACACCTTC.

The J gene is TRBJ2-1, the V gene TRBV11-2; TRBD2 agrees at 11 bases. The CDR3 spans 16 residues. The germline CDR1 and CDR2 sequences are SGHAT and FQNNGV. V lost 4 bases, J lost 5 bases, and 7 bases stayed unmatched. The CDR3 here is CASSSSIAGGNNEQFF. The CDR3 DNA follows: TGTGCCAGCAGCTCGTCCATAGCGGGAGGGAACAATGAGCAGTTCTTC.

The table lists this clonotype with a few counts. V is TRBV5-1 and J is TRBJ2-3; 10 bases line up with TRBD2. CDR3 length: 14 residues. In germline, CDR1 is SGHRS, CDR2 YFSETQ. V shed 8 bases, J shed 2 bases, and the junction held 5 bases outside the gene matches. In DNA form, the CDR3 reads TGCGCCAGTGCTCTAGCGGGAGACACAGATACGCAGTATTTT. Protein product: CASALAGDTDTQYF.